Detailed here is one T cell receptor beta chain. This clone was observed a single time. Its antigen is currently not known. Base quality data are lacking; no much larger clone is found one base away. The data originate from a study of blood T cell repertoires in COVID-19 (TCRdb year 2020). In the study overall: Collaborator samples came from the United States, Italy and Spain and covered acute and convalescent phases of COVID-19. The prospective study material was composed of cDNA or gDNA derived from T cells, B-cell-depleted T cells, or PBMCs. Deeply sampled blood TCRbeta repertoires from subjects exposed to, actively infected with, or recovered from COVID-19 were included in the dataset. The repertoires were released in a freely available public database meant as a resource for research on the immune response to SARS-CoV-2. The samples were drawn from two sources: the first 160 participants of the ongoing ImmuneRACE study, and over 1,000 subjects contributed by 6 global collaborators. A de-identified subject ID, COVID-19 status, age in years and sex were almost always included in the sample metadata. Where HLA class I and class II types were available, the types were taken from metadata supplied by the sample provider, not from assay-based typing.

Points the paper makes about the study in general: How much clinical and demographic metadata was included differed by source and by participant, and the metadata was provided uncurated.

The CDR1 and CDR2 encoded by the germline V gene are MGHRA and YSYEKL. Trimming leaves V shorter by 2 bases and J shorter by 0 bases, with the junction holding 8 bases beyond the gene matches. The CDR3 runs 18 residues from the cysteine to the phenylalanine. The only DNA kept is the CDR3, 54 bases in frame from the first base. Whole blood was collected in K2EDTA tubes by collaborating institutions according to the institutions' own protocols. For TCRbeta analysis, collaborator samples were shipped as frozen whole blood, as isolated PBMCs, or as DNA extracted from either sample type. The immunoSEQ Assay, a bias-controlled multiplex PCR, was used to amplify TCRbeta CDR3 regions from genomic DNA. In the authors' own workflow: The number of nucleated cells in each sample was estimated from the amplification of reference gene primers within the assay. To quantify the absolute abundance of each unique TCRbeta CDR3 rearrangement, sequence reads were collapsed and filtered. Productive Simpson clonality was computed per sample as the square root of Simpson's diversity index over productive rearrangements. TCRdb provides this immuneACCESS table in a form limited to in-frame rearrangements. Some clones are lacking; in checked studies, under half of them reflect an unresolved V gene, and why the rest are absent is not known. V and J calls and clone size follow that table, whereas D and trimming were derived from the DNA. In this sample the table shows 45,000 to 60,000 clones, 70% to 90% of which occur a single time. 1.5% to 2% of the sample comes from the top ten.

The V and J genes are TRBV4-1 and TRBJ2-3, with 10 junctional bases fitting TRBD2. This sequence originates from a man in his sixties with acute or convalescent COVID-19. Sequenced material: peripheral blood. For the CDR3, the sequence is CASSQISGGRSSTDTQYF. The DNA sequence is as follows: TGCGCCAGCAGCCAAATTAGCGGGGGGCGTTCTAGCACAGATACGCAGTATTTT.